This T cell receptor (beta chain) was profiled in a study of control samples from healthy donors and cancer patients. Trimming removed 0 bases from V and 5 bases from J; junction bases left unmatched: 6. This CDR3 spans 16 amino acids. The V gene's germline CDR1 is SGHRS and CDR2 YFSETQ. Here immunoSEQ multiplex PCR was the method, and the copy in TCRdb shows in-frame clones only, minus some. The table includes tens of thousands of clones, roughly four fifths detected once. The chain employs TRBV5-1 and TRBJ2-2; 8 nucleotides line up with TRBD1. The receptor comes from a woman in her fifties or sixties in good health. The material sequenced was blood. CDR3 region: CASSLGGQGRTGELFF. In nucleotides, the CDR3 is TGCGCCAGCAGCTTGGGCGGACAGGGTAGGACCGGGGAGCTGTTTTTT. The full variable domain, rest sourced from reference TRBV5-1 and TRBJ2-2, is KAGVTQTPRYLIKTRGQQVTLSCSPISGHRSVSWYQQTPGQGLQFLFEYFSETQRNKGNFPGRFSGRQFSNSRSEMNVSTLELGDSALYLCASSLGGQGRTGELFFGEGSRLTVL.